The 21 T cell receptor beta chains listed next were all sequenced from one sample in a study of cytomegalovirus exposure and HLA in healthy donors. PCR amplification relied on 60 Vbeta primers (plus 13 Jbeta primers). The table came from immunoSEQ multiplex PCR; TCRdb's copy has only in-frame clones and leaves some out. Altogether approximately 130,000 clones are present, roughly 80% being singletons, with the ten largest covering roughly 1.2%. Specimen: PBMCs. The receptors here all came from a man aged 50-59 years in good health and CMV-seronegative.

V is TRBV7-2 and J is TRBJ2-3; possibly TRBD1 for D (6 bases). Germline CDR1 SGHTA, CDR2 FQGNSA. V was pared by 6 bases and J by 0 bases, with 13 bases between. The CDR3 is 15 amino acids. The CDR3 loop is CASSIQGGSTDTQYF. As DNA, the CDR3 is TGTGCCAGCAGTATACAGGGTGGGAGCACAGATACGCAGTATTTT.

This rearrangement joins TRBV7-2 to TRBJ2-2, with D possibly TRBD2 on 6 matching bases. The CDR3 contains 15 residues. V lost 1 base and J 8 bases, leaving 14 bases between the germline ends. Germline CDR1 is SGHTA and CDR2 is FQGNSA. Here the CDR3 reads CASSLGAGISGELFF. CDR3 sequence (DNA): TGTGCCAGCAGCTTAGGGGCGGGAATCTCAGGGGAGCTGTTTTTT. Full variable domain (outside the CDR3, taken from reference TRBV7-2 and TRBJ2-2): GAGVSQSPSNKVTEKGKDVELRCDPISGHTALYWYRQSLGQGLEFLIYFQGNSAPDKSGLPSDRFSAERTGGSVSTLTIQRTQQEDSAVYLCASSLGAGISGELFFGEGSRLTVL.

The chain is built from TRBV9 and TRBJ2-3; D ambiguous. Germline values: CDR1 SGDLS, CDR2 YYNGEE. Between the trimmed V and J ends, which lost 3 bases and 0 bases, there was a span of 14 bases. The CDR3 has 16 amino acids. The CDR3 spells CASSERGASSTDTQYF. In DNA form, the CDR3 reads TGTGCCAGCAGCGAGCGCGGAGCATCTAGCACAGATACGCAGTATTTT.

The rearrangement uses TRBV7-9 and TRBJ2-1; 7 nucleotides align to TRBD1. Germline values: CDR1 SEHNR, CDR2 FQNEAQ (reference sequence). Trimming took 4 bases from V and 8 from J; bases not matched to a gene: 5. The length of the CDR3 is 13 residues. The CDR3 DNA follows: TGTGCCAGCAGCTCGACAGGGAATTATGAGCAGTTCTTC. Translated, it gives CASSSTGNYEQFF.

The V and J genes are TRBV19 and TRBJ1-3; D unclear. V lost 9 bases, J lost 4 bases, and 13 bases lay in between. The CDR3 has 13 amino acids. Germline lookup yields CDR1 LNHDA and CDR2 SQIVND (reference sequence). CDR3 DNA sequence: TGTGCCAGCCGTCCCGAGCCCGGAAACACCATATATTTT. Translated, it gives CASRPEPGNTIYF.

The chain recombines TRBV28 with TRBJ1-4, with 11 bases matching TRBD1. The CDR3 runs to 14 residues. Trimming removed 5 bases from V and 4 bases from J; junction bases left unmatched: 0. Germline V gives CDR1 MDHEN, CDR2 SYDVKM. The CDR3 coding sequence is TGTGCCAGCAGTGGGACAGGGGGTAATGAAAAACTGTTTTTT. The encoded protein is CASSGTGGNEKLFF.

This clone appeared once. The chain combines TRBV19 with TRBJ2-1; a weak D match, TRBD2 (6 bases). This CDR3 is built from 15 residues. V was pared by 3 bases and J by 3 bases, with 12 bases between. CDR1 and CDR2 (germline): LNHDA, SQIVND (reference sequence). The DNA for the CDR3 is TGTGCCAGTAGTATCACGAATAGCGGCTACAATGAGCAGTTCTTC. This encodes CASSITNSGYNEQFF.

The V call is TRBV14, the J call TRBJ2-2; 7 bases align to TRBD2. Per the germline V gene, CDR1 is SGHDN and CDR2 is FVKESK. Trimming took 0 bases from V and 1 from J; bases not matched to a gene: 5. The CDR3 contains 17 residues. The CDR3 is CASSQETSLVNTGELFF. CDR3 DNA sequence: TGTGCCAGCAGCCAAGAGACTAGCTTGGTGAACACCGGGGAGCTGTTTTTT.

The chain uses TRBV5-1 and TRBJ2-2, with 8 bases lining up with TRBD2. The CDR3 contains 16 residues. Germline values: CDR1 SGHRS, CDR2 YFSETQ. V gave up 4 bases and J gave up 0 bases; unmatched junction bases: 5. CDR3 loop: CASSGVSGTNTGELFF. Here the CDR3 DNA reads TGCGCCAGCAGCGGAGTTAGCGGGACGAACACCGGGGAGCTGTTTTTT.

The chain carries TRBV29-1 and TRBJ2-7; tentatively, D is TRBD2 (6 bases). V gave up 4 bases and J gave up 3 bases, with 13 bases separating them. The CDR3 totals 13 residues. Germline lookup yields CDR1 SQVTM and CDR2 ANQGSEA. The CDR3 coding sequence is TGCAGCGTTGGGGGCAGGGAGGTCTACGAGCAGTACTTC. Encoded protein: CSVGGREVYEQYF.

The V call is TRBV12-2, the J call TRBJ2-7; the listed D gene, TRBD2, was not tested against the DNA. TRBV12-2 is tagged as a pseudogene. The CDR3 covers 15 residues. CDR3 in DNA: TGTGCAAGTCAAGCAGCGGGAGGGCGCTACTACGAGCAGTACTTC. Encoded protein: CASQAAGGRYYEQYF.

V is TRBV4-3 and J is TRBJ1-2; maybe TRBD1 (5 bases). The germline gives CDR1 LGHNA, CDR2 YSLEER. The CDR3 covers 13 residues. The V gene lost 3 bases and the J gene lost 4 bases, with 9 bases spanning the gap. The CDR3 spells CASSQDQGYGYTF. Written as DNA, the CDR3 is TGCGCCAGCAGCCAGGATCAGGGCTATGGCTACACCTTC.

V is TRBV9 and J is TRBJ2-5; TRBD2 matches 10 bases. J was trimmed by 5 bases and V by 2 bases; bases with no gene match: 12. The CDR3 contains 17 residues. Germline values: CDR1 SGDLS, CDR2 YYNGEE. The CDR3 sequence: CASSVQREGRERETQYF. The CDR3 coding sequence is TGTGCCAGCAGCGTGCAGCGGGAGGGCCGGGAGCGGGAGACCCAGTACTTC. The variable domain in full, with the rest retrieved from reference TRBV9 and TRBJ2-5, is DSGVTQTPKHLITATGQRVTLRCSPRSGDLSVYWYQQSLDQGLQFLIQYYNGEERAKGNILERFSAQQFPDLHSELNLSSLELGDSALYFCASSVQREGRERETQYFGPGTRLLVL.

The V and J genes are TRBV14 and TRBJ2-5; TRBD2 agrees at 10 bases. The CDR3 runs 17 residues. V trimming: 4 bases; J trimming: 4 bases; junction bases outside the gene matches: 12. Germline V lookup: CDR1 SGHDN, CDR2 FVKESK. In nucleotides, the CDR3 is TGTGCCAGCAGCCTGCCCGCTAGCGGGAGCCGTCGAGAGACCCAGTACTTC. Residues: CASSLPASGSRRETQYF.

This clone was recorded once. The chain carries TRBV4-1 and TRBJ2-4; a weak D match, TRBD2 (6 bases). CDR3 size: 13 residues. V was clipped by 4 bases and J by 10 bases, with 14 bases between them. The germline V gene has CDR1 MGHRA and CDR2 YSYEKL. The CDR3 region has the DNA TGCGCCAGCAGCCTGTGGGGAGGAGAGATTCAGTACTTC. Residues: CASSLWGGEIQYF.

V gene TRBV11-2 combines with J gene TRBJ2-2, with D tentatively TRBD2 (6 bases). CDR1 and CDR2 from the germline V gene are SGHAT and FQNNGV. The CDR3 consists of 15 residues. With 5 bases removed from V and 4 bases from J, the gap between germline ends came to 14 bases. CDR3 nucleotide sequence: TGTGCCAGCAGCCGCGGTAGCGGACTCACCGGGGAGCTGTTTTTT. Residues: CASSRGSGLTGELFF.

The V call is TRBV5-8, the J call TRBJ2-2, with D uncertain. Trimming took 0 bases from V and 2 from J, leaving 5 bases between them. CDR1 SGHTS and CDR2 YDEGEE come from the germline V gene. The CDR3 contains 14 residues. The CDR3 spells CASSLAKNTGELFF. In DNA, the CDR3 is TGTGCCAGCAGCTTGGCTAAAAACACCGGGGAGCTGTTTTTT.

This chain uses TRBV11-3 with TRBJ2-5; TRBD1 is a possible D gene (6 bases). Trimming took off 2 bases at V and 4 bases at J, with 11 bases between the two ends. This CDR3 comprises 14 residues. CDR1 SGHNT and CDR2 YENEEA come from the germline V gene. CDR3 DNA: TGTGCCAGCAGCTTAACCAGGGGCGCAGAGACCCAGTACTTC. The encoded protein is CASSLTRGAETQYF.

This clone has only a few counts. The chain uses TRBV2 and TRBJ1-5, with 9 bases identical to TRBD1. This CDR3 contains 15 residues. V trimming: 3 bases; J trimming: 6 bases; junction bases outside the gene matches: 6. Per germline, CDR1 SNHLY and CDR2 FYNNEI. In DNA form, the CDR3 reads TGTGCCAGCAGTGACCAGGGACAGGGAGGTCAGCCCCAGCATTTT. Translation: CASSDQGQGGQPQHF.

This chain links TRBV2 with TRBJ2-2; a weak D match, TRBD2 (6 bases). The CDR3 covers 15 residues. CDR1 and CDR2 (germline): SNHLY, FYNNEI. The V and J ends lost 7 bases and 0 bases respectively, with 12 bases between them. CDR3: CASNPRDSNTGELFF. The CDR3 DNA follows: TGTGCCAGCAACCCCCGGGACTCGAACACCGGGGAGCTGTTTTTT.

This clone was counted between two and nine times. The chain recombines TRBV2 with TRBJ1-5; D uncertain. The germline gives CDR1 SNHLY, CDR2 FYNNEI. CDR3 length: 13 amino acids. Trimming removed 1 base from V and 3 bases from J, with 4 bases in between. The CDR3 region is CASSEDTNQPQHF. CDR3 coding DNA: TGTGCCAGCAGTGAAGACACCAATCAGCCCCAGCATTTT. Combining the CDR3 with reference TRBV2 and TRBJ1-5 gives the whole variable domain EPEVTQTPSHQVTQMGQEVILRCVPISNHLYFYWYRQILGQKVEFLVSFYNNEISEKSEIFDDQFSVERPDGSNFTLKIRSTKLEDSAMYFCASSEDTNQPQHFGDGTRLSIL.